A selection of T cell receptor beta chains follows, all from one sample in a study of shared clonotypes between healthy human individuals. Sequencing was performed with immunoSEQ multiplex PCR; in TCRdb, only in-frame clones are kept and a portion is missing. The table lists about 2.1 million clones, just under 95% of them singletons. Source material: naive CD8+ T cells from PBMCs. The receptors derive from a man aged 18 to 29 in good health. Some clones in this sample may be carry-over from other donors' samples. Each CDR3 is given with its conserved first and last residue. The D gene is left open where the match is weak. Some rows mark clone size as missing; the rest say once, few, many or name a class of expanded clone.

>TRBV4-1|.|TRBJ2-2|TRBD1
TGCGCCAGCAGCCCAATTCAGACAGGGTTTGGCGGGGAGCTGTTTTTT
CASSPIQTGFGGELFF
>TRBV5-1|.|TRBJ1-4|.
TGCGCCAGCAGCTTGGCCAGCACAGGGAATGGAAAACTGTTTTTT
CASSLASTGNGKLFF
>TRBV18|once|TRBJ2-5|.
TGTGCCAGCTCACCGGGTAATCGGGAGACCCAGTACTTC
CASSPGNRETQYF
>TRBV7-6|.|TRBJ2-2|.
TGTGCCAGCAGCCTGATAGGACAGGGAGGGACCGGGGAGCTGTTTTTT
CASSLIGQGGTGELFF
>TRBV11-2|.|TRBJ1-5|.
TGTGCCAGCAGCTTGGGGTTCAGTAAGTATCAGCCCCAGCATTTT
CASSLGFSKYQPQHF
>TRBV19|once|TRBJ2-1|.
TGTGCCAGTAGTATCAGGGCGGGGAACAATGAGCAGTTCTTC
CASSIRAGNNEQFF
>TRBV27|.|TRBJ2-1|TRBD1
TGTGCCAGCAGTCCGTTCGGACAGGGTGGGCACAATGAGCAGTTCTTC
CASSPFGQGGHNEQFF
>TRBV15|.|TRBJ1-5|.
TGTGCCACCGACCCGGGAAGGGGGAGCAATCAGCCCCAGCATTTT
CATDPGRGSNQPQHF
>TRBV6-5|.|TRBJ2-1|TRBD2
TGTGCCAGCAGTCCTCTAGCGGGTGGTTACAATGAGCAGTTCTTC
CASSPLAGGYNEQFF
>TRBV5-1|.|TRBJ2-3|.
TGCGCCAGCAGCTTGGAGGGCTCTAGCACAGATACGCAGTATTTT
CASSLEGSSTDTQYF
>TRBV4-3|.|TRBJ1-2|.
TGCGCCAGCAGCCAAGGGACGGGCGCTTTCTATGGCTACACCTTC
CASSQGTGAFYGYTF
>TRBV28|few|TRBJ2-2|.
TGTGCCAGCAGTTATCGGGGGAACACCGGGGAGCTGTTTTTT
CASSYRGNTGELFF
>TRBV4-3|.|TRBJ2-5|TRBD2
TGCGCCAGCAGCCAAGGTGTCATAGGGACTAGCGGGCCACAAGAGACCCAGTACTTC
CASSQGVIGTSGPQETQYF
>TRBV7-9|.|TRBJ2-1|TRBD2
TGTGCCAGCAGCGCCGGGACTAGCGGGAACAATGAGCAGTTCTTC
CASSAGTSGNNEQFF
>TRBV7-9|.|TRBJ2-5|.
TGTGCCAGCAGCCTACTCATTAAGCAGGGAGAGACCCAGTACTTC
CASSLLIKQGETQYF
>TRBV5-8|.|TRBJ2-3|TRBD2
TGTGCCAGCACCAGACTAGCTGGGCCAGATACGCAGTATTTT
CASTRLAGPDTQYF
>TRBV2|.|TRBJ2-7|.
TGTGCCAGCAGTGACCTGGATTGGATCGGGAACGAGCAGTACTTC
CASSDLDWIGNEQYF
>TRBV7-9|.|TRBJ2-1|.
TGTGCCAGCAGCTTAGGCCAGGGTTTCAATGAGCAGTTCTTC
CASSLGQGFNEQFF
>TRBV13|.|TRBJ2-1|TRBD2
TGTGCCAGCAGCTTAAGCGGGAGGATATATGAGCAGTTCTTC
CASSLSGRIYEQFF
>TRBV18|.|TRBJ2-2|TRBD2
TGTGCCAGCTCACCACCGCGACTAGCGGGAGTACGGACCGGGGAGCTGTTTTTT
CASSPPRLAGVRTGELFF
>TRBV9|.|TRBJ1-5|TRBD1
TGTGCCAGCAGCGTTACAGGGGCCCCCAATCAGCCCCAGCATTTT
CASSVTGAPNQPQHF
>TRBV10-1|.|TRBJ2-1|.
TGCGCCAGGGACGACGAGCAGTTCTTC
CARDDEQFF
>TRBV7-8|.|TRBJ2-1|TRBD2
TGTGCCAGCAGGCAGGGACTAGCGGGGGGGTACAATGAGCAGTTCTTC
CASRQGLAGGYNEQFF
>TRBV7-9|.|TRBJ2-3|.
TGTGCCAGCAGCATTAGCACAGATACGCAGTATTTT
CASSISTDTQYF
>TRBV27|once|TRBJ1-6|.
TGTGCCAGCAGTTTATACATGGATTCACCCCTCCACTTT
CASSLYMDSPLHF
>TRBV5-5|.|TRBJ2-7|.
TGTGCCAGCAGCCCGGGCGCTACAGCTTACTACGAGCAGTACTTC
CASSPGATAYYEQYF
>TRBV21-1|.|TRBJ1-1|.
TGTGCCAGCAGCCAAGGAGTAGATACTGAAGCTTTCTTT
CASSQGVDTEAFF
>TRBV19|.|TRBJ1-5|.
TGTGCCAGTAGTATTACTACAGGGAATCAGCCCCAGCATTTT
CASSITTGNQPQHF
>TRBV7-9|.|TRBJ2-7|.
TGTGCCAGCAGCCAGAGGACAGTACGCCACTCCTACGAGCAGTACTTC
CASSQRTVRHSYEQYF
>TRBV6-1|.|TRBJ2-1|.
TGTGCCAGCAGTGAACTAGACGGATCAAACCCCTACAATGAGCAGTTCTTC
CASSELDGSNPYNEQFF
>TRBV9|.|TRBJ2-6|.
TGTGCCAGCAGCCCAGAGGCTGGGGCCAACGTCCTGACTTTC
CASSPEAGANVLTF
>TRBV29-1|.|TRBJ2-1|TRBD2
TGCAGCGCCGATAGCGGGTGGAGCTCCTACAATGAGCAGTTCTTC
CSADSGWSSYNEQFF
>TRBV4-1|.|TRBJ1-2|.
TGCGCCAGCAGCCCCTCCCGGACAGCCGAGCTGGTCGGCTACACCTTC
CASSPSRTAELVGYTF
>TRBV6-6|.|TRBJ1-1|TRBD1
TGTGCCAGCAGTTACTCCGGACAGGGGTTGGGAGCTTTCTTT
CASSYSGQGLGAFF
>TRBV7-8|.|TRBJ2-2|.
TGTGCCAGCAGCTCGGACATATCGAACACCGGGGAGCTGTTTTTT
CASSSDISNTGELFF
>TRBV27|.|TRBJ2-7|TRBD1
TGTGCCAGCAGTCCCGGACAGGGGGCCCCCTACGAGCAGTACTTC
CASSPGQGAPYEQYF
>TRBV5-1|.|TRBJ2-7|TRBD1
TGCGCCAGCAGCCGCTGGACAGGGGAAGTGTACGAGCAGTACTTC
CASSRWTGEVYEQYF
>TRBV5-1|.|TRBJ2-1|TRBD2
TGCGCCAGCAGCCCCGGGACTAGCGGGAGTAATGAGCAGTTCTTC
CASSPGTSGSNEQFF
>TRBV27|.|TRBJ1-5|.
TGTGCCAGCAGTTCCTCTGGTAGCAATCAGCCCCAGCATTTT
CASSSSGSNQPQHF
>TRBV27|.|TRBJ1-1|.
TGTGCCAGCAGTATCAGGGGTGGGACTGAAGCTTTCTTT
CASSIRGGTEAFF
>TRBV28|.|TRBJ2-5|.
TGTGCCAGCAGTTTTAAGGGTTCGAAGACCCAGTACTTC
CASSFKGSKTQYF
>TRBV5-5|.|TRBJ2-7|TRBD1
TGTGCCAGCAGCTGGGGGACAGGAGCCTACGAGCAGTACTTC
CASSWGTGAYEQYF
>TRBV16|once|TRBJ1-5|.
TGTGCCAGCAGCCAATCTATTCGGCCCCAGCATTTT
CASSQSIRPQHF